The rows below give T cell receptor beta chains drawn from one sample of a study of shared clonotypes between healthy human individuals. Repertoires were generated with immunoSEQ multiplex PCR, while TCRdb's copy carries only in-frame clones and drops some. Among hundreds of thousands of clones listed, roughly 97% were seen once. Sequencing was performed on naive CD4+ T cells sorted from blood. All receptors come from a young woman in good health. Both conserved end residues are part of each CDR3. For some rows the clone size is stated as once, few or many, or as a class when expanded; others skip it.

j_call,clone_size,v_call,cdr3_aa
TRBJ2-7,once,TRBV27,CASSLTDSGSYEQYF
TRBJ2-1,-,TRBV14,CASSASGIISYNEQFF
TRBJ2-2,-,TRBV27,CASSGGQTTRELFF
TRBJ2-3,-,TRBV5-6,CASSFRLAGGIDTQYF
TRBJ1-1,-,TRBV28,CASRGRDRGREAFF
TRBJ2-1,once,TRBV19,CASRPSSGAVPYNEQFF
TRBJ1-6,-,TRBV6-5,CASSQDRFNSPLHF
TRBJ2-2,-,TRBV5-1,CASSSTGLYTGELFF
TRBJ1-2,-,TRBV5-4,CASSLKAGFGYTF
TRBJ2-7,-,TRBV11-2,CASSLDRSRSYEQYF
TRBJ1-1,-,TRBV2,CASSRESSNTEAFF
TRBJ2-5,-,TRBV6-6,CASRTRYQETQYF
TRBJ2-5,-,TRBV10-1,CASSGASGETQYF
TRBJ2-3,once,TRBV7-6,CASSSNPGTSGSMYTQYF
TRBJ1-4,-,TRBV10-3,CAISRKREYEKLFF
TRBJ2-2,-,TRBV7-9,CASSPPGTSNTGELFF
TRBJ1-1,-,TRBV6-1,CASSEGDYTEAFF
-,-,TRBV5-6,CASSLPAGRSEQYF
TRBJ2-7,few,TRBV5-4,CASSLGGLAVFEQYF
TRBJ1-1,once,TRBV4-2,CASSSAAGSPMANTEAFF
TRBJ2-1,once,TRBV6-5,CASRVGSSYNEQFF
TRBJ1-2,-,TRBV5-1,CASSLGQGDDGYTF
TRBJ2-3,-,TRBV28,CASSSQSPDADTQYF
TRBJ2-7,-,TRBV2,CASRGRQGNYEQYF
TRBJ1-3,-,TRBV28,CASSPPSRGNTIYF
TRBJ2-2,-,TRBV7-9,CASSLASGELFF
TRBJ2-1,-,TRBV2,CASGGSGSFEQFF
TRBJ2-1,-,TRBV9,CASSVAASPEQFF
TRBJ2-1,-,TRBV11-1,CASSSPYVGGNNEQFF
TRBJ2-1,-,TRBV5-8,CASSRFRAANNEQFF
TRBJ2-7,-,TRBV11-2,CASSRWTSRFYEQYF
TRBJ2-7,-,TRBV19,CASSIGASGVAYEQYF
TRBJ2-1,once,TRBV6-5,CASSYMGLGRGEQFF
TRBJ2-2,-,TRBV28,CASKGPSTGELFF
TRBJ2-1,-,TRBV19,CASAGGPYNEQFF
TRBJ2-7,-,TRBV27,CASRDVRSFYEQYF
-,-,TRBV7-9,CASSSMGMYEQYF
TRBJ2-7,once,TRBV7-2,CASKNDRGSSYEQYF
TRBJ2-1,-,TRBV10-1,CASSDPGLAYNEQFF
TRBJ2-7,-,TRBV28,CASSFRVYEQYF
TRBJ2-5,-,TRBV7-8,CASSLVRPGRAQETQYF
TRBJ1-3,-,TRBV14,CASSLSLLRNTIYF
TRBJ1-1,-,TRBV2,CASSVPLQTTEAFF
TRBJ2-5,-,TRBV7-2,CASSLNRGWETQYF
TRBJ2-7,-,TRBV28,CASSLDGTYEQYF
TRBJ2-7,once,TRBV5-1,CASSWGPGSYEQYF
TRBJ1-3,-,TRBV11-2,CASSPRKPGDMRNTIYF
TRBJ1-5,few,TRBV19,CAGGQPQHF
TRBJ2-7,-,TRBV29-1,CSVSPGGSGSREQYF
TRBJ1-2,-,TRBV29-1,CSVVTGGNYGYTF
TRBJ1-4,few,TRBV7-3,CASSLRQGGKLFF